The rows below give T cell receptor beta chains drawn from one sample of a study of blood T cell repertoires in COVID-19. Profiled with immunoSEQ multiplex PCR; TCRdb holds only in-frame clones, not every one. The table includes around 81,000 clones, approximately 80% detected once. Sequenced material: peripheral blood. The receptors were gathered from a human donor in a cohort sampled during active COVID-19. CDR3s include the opening cysteine and the closing phenylalanine or tryptophan. The D gene is left open where the match is weak. Some rows have no size entry. The others give once, few or many, or a class for an expanded clone.

DNA: TGTGCCACCAGCAGAGATCGGGACAGCGAGCAGTACTTC
CDR3: CATSRDRDSEQYF
size: .
J: TRBJ2-7
V: TRBV15
D: TRBD1

DNA: TGTGCCAGCAGCCCTAGCAACCAAGAGACCCAGTACTTC
CDR3: CASSPSNQETQYF
size: once
J: TRBJ2-5
V: TRBV12-3/TRBV12-4
D: .

DNA: TGTGCCAGCAGCTTAGGCAGCGGGGGGATCGCCGGGGAGCTGTTTTTT
CDR3: CASSLGSGGIAGELFF
size: few
J: TRBJ2-2
V: TRBV11-3
D: TRBD2

DNA: TGTGCCAGCAGCGCAAGGACAGGGGTAGGTAACACTGAAGCTTTCTTT
CDR3: CASSARTGVGNTEAFF
size: once
J: TRBJ1-1
V: TRBV3-1/TRBV3-2
D: TRBD1

DNA: TGTGCCAGCAGTTTAGGGCAGTATGGCTACACCTTC
CDR3: CASSLGQYGYTF
size: .
J: TRBJ1-2
V: TRBV12-3/TRBV12-4
D: .

DNA: TGTGCCAGCAGCTTAGGACAGGGGTTGGGCTATGGCTACACCTTC
CDR3: CASSLGQGLGYGYTF
size: .
J: TRBJ1-2
V: TRBV11-2
D: TRBD1

DNA: TGTGCCAGCAGTGGTATCCTAGGGGCCCGAAGGGACACTGAAGCTTTCTTT
CDR3: CASSGILGARRDTEAFF
size: .
J: TRBJ1-1
V: TRBV2
D: .

DNA: TGTGCCAGCCGCCCGTTCGGGACACCCTACAATGAGCAGTTCTTC
CDR3: CASRPFGTPYNEQFF
size: once
J: TRBJ2-1
V: TRBV6-5
D: .

DNA: TGCAGCGGCCAGGTCGCAACTAATGAAAAACTGTTTTTT
CDR3: CSGQVATNEKLFF
size: .
J: TRBJ1-4
V: TRBV29-1
D: .

DNA: TGTGCCAGTAGTCCGGGACTAGCGGGGGATACGCAGTATTTT
CDR3: CASSPGLAGDTQYF
size: .
J: TRBJ2-3
V: TRBV19
D: TRBD2

DNA: TGCGCCAGCAGCTTGTCAGGTTTGCAGGGGCTCGAGCAGTACTTC
CDR3: CASSLSGLQGLEQYF
size: .
J: TRBJ2-7
V: TRBV5-1
D: .

DNA: TGTGCCTGGAGTGGGACTAGCGGGGCAACAGATACGCAGTATTTT
CDR3: CAWSGTSGATDTQYF
size: .
J: TRBJ2-3
V: TRBV30
D: TRBD2

DNA: TGTGCCAGCACGGGACAGGGGGTGGAGACCCAGTACTTC
CDR3: CASTGQGVETQYF
size: .
J: TRBJ2-5
V: TRBV2
D: TRBD1

DNA: TGTGCCAGCAGCCCCGTCGTACAGTCGAACTATGGCTACACCTTC
CDR3: CASSPVVQSNYGYTF
size: .
J: TRBJ1-2
V: TRBV2
D: .

DNA: TGTGCCAGCAGTGAGAATTCTGGGGCAAACACTGAAGCTTTCTTT
CDR3: CASSENSGANTEAFF
size: .
J: TRBJ1-1
V: TRBV2
D: .

DNA: TGTGCCAGCAGCTTCGGACTTAACACCGGGGAGCTGTTTTTT
CDR3: CASSFGLNTGELFF
size: .
J: TRBJ2-2
V: TRBV7-9
D: .

DNA: TGTGCCAGCAGTGCCACGGCGTCGGGCATTCAGTACTTC
CDR3: CASSATASGIQYF
size: .
J: TRBJ2-4
V: TRBV28
D: .

DNA: TGTGCCAGCTCACCCCCGGGGGGGTACGTAAACACCGGGGAGCTGTTTTTT
CDR3: CASSPPGGYVNTGELFF
size: .
J: TRBJ2-2
V: TRBV18
D: TRBD2

DNA: TGTGCCAGCAGTTACTCGGACAGGGGGTCTGAAGCTTTCTTT
CDR3: CASSYSDRGSEAFF
size: .
J: TRBJ1-1
V: TRBV6-6
D: TRBD1

DNA: TGTGCCAGCAGTTCAGACAGGGTCTTGAGGACTGAAGCTTTCTTT
CDR3: CASSSDRVLRTEAFF
size: .
J: TRBJ1-1
V: TRBV6-5
D: TRBD1

DNA: TGTGCCAGCAGTCTAGGCGGGGGCAGCCACTATGGCTACACCTTC
CDR3: CASSLGGGSHYGYTF
size: .
J: TRBJ1-2
V: TRBV28
D: .

DNA: TGTGCCAGCAGTCTGTCGGGGGGCACAGATACGCAGTATTTT
CDR3: CASSLSGGTDTQYF
size: .
J: TRBJ2-3
V: TRBV6-5
D: .

DNA: TGCAGCGGGAGACAGGACCACACTGAAGCTTTCTTT
CDR3: CSGRQDHTEAFF
size: few
J: TRBJ1-1
V: TRBV29-1
D: .

DNA: TGTGCCAGCAGTAGCGGTCAGGAGGGAGCTCTGCGTCGGATATTC
CDR3: CASSSGQEGALRRIF
size: .
J: TRBJ2-7
V: TRBV6-5
D: .

DNA: TGTGCCAGTAGTGGGACAGGCACGAACACCGGGGAGCTGTTTTTT
CDR3: CASSGTGTNTGELFF
size: .
J: TRBJ2-2
V: TRBV19
D: TRBD1

DNA: TGTGCCAGCAGCTTAGGTGGGACAGGCTCCTACGAGCAGTACTTC
CDR3: CASSLGGTGSYEQYF
size: once
J: TRBJ2-7
V: TRBV7-8
D: TRBD1

DNA: TGTGCCAGCTCGATAACTGTATCCTACGAGCAGTACTTC
CDR3: CASSITVSYEQYF
size: .
J: TRBJ2-7
V: TRBV2
D: .

DNA: TGTGCCAGCAGCTTAGTCCCTTTACAGGGGGACTATGGCTACACCTTC
CDR3: CASSLVPLQGDYGYTF
size: .
J: TRBJ1-2
V: TRBV7-6
D: TRBD1

DNA: TGTGCCAGCAGCGGACAGGACCATGAAAAACTGTTTTTT
CDR3: CASSGQDHEKLFF
size: few
J: TRBJ1-4
V: TRBV9
D: .

DNA: TGCAGTGCTAGAATCAGGAATGGCTACACCTTC
CDR3: CSARIRNGYTF
size: .
J: TRBJ1-2
V: TRBV20-1
D: .

DNA: TGTGCCAGCAGGGCTCTGGCTAGCGGGGGCAATGAGCAGTTCTTC
CDR3: CASRALASGGNEQFF
size: few
J: TRBJ2-1
V: TRBV27
D: TRBD2

DNA: TGTGCCAGCAGCTTGGGGACAGGATCTAGCAATCAGCCCCAGCATTTT
CDR3: CASSLGTGSSNQPQHF
size: few
J: TRBJ1-5
V: TRBV5-5
D: TRBD1

DNA: TGTGCCAGCAGCTTAACAGGGGCGGCTAACTATGGCTACACCTTC
CDR3: CASSLTGAANYGYTF
size: .
J: TRBJ1-2
V: TRBV7-9
D: TRBD1

DNA: TGTGCCAGCTCACTCGGGACAGGGAAGAGCTCCTACGAGCAGTACTTC
CDR3: CASSLGTGKSSYEQYF
size: .
J: TRBJ2-7
V: TRBV18
D: TRBD1

DNA: TGTGCCAGCAGTAAACCCCAACAGGCTTTCTATGGCTACACCTTC
CDR3: CASSKPQQAFYGYTF
size: .
J: TRBJ1-2
V: TRBV6-5
D: .

DNA: TGTGCCAGCAGCGAGCAGGGAGGGCTAGGGGGCTACACCTTC
CDR3: CASSEQGGLGGYTF
size: .
J: TRBJ1-2
V: TRBV9
D: .

DNA: TGTGCCAGCAGCTTAGGCGGGGTGGCGGCCCAAGAGACCCAGTACTTC
CDR3: CASSLGGVAAQETQYF
size: .
J: TRBJ2-5
V: TRBV11-2
D: .

DNA: TGTGCCAGCAGCATTAGCGGGGGGTTACCCGGGGAGCTGTTTTTT
CDR3: CASSISGGLPGELFF
size: .
J: TRBJ2-2
V: TRBV5-4
D: TRBD2

DNA: TGTGCCAGCAGCCAAGGGACAGGCTACACCTTC
CDR3: CASSQGTGYTF
size: .
J: TRBJ1-2
V: TRBV3-1/TRBV3-2
D: .

DNA: TGTGCCACCAGCAGACCAATAGGTAATGGACAGAAGAACACTGAAGCTTTCTTT
CDR3: CATSRPIGNGQKNTEAFF
size: .
J: TRBJ1-1
V: TRBV15
D: .

DNA: TGTGCCAGCAGAGCGGACGGATCTAGCACAGATACGCAGTATTTT
CDR3: CASRADGSSTDTQYF
size: .
J: TRBJ2-3
V: TRBV6-6
D: .

DNA: TGTGCCAGCACCCGGCCAGGCTCTGGAAACACCATATATTTT
CDR3: CASTRPGSGNTIYF
size: once
J: TRBJ1-3
V: TRBV6-5
D: .

DNA: TGTGCCAGCTCCCGACGGACAGCCGCCACGCGAGAGACCCAGTACTTC
CDR3: CASSRRTAATRETQYF
size: .
J: TRBJ2-5
V: TRBV18
D: .

DNA: TGTGCCAGACGTGGGGGGGGAAACACCATATATTTT
CDR3: CARRGGGNTIYF
size: .
J: TRBJ1-3
V: TRBV21-1
D: .

DNA: TGTGCCAGCAGCAAGGGGAACGGGGAGCTGTTTTTT
CDR3: CASSKGNGELFF
size: .
J: TRBJ2-2
V: TRBV9
D: .

DNA: TGTGCCAGCAGCTCGGAGCGGGGGGCCTACGAGCAGTACTTC
CDR3: CASSSERGAYEQYF
size: .
J: TRBJ2-7
V: TRBV5-4
D: TRBD2

DNA: TGTGCCAGCAGCGTTGGACTAGCGGGGGGGCCGGACACCGGGGAGCTGTTTTTT
CDR3: CASSVGLAGGPDTGELFF
size: .
J: TRBJ2-2
V: TRBV7-9
D: TRBD2

DNA: TGTGCCAGCAAACGGGGGGGCACAGATACGCAGTATTTT
CDR3: CASKRGGTDTQYF
size: .
J: TRBJ2-3
V: TRBV12-3/TRBV12-4
D: TRBD2

DNA: TGTGCCAGCAGCTTAGATCCGGCTAGCCACCACGGGGAGCTGTTTTTT
CDR3: CASSLDPASHHGELFF
size: .
J: TRBJ2-2
V: TRBV11-2
D: .

DNA: TGCGCCAGCAGCTTCTATGGACAGGGGCGCTACGAGCAGTACTTC
CDR3: CASSFYGQGRYEQYF
size: .
J: TRBJ2-7
V: TRBV5-1
D: TRBD1